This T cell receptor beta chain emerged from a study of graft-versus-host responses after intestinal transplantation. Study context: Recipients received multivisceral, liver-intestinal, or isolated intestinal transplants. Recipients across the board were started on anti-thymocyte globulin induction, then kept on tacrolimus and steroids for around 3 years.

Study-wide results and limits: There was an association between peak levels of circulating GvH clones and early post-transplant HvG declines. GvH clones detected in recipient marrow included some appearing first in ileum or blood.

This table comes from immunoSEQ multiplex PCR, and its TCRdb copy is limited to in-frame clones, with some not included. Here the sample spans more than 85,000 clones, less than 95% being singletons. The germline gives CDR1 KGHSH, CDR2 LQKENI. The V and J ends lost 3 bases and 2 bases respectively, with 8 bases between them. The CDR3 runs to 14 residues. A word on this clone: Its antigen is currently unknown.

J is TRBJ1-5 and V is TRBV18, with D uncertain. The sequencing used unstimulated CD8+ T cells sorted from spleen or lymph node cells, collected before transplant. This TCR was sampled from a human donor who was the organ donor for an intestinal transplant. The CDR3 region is CASSPTSGNQPQHF. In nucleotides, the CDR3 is TGTGCCAGCTCACCTACGTCGGGCAATCAGCCCCAGCATTTT. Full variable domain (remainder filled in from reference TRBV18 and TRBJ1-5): NAGVMQNPRHLVRRRGQEARLRCSPMKGHSHVYWYRQLPEEGLKFMVYLQKENIIDESGMPKERFSAEFPKEGPSILRIQQVVRGDSAAYFCASSPTSGNQPQHFGDGTRLSIL.